The 31 T cell receptor beta chains below were found in one sample sequenced in a study of blood T cells in healthy people across ages. Sample-barcoded 5' priming and a J-beta primer mix drove a second PCR of 7 to 11 cycles. TCRdb ran MiXCR on the 5' RACE reads and lists one entry per CDR3 protein. The sample carries roughly 930,000 distinct CDR3 sequences, 45% to 50% recorded once. Sequenced input: blood. The receptors stem from a man younger than 45 in good health.

V usage is TRBV7-9 and J usage is TRBJ1-4, with 10 bases that match TRBD1. Germline V CDR1 and CDR2: SEHNR, FQNEAQ (reference sequence). J was trimmed by 0 bases and V by 5 bases; bases with no gene match: 9. The CDR3 length is 18 residues. This CDR3 is CASSMGQGYEATNEKLFF. DNA for the CDR3: TGTGCCAGCAGCATGGGACAGGGGTATGAGGCAACTAATGAAAAACTGTTTTTT.

The gene calls are TRBV20-1 and TRBJ1-5; 11 positions match TRBD1. Looked up from germline, CDR1 is DFQATT and CDR2 is SNEGSKA (reference sequence). This CDR3 is 17 amino acids long. Trimming cost V 5 bases and J 1 base; bases outside gene matches: 10. The chain's CDR3 is CSAHSGTGGESNQPQHF. The CDR3, as DNA: TGCAGTGCTCACTCCGGGACAGGGGGGGAGAGCAATCAGCCCCAGCATTTT.

This clonotype has a count of ten or more. The chain has TRBV3-1 and TRBJ1-2; perhaps TRBD1 as D (6 bases). CDR1 and CDR2 from the germline V gene are LGHDT and YNNKEL (reference sequence). Trimming shortened V by 5 bases and J by 4 bases, and 14 bases separated the two germline ends. The CDR3 spans 14 residues. The CDR3: CASSTNRDVYGYTF. CDR3 DNA sequence: TGTGCCAGCAGCACAAACAGGGACGTCTATGGCTACACCTTC.

This clonotype occurred a few times. The chain is built from TRBV12-3 or TRBV12-4 and TRBJ2-3, with TRBD1 matching 7 bases. V trimming: 3 bases; J trimming: 2 bases; junction bases outside the gene matches: 5. This CDR3 spans 15 amino acids. CDR3 nucleotide sequence: TGTGCCAGCAGTTTCGTTGGACAGGACACAGATACGCAGTATTTT. It codes for CASSFVGQDTDTQYF.

This sequence joins TRBV6-1 and TRBJ1-5, with 7 positions matching TRBD1. This CDR3 is 18 amino acids long. Germline V gives CDR1 MNHNS, CDR2 SASEGT. Unmatched junction bases numbered 10, after V lost 2 bases and J lost 0 bases. In DNA form, the CDR3 reads TGTGCCAGCAGTGAATTGGGGAGGGGGCCCTATAGCAATCAGCCCCAGCATTTT. Translated: CASSELGRGPYSNQPQHF.

As regards this clonotype: The junction does not match germline at one end; this may be a read error. This chain joins TRBV7-9 and TRBJ1-2; 10 nucleotides align to TRBD1. Germline-derived CDR1 and CDR2 are SEHNR and FQNEAQ (reference sequence). This CDR3 contains 15 residues. CDR3 in amino acids: CASSIAGTGDYGYTF. DNA for the CDR3: TGTGCCAGCAGCATAGCCGGGACAGGGGATTATGGCTACACCTTT.

V usage is TRBV29-1 and J usage is TRBJ1-1; D unresolved. Germline-derived CDR1 and CDR2 are SQVTM and ANQGSEA. The CDR3 runs 14 residues. V lost 2 bases and J lost 6, with 16 bases in between. In DNA form, the CDR3 reads TGCAGCGTTGAATCCGCCGGATGGGAACCTGAAGCTTTCTTT. Protein sequence: CSVESAGWEPEAFF.

This clonotype was seen more than once but under ten times. The V and J genes are TRBV5-6 and TRBJ2-1, with D uncertain. CDR1 is SGHDT, CDR2 YYEEEE, per germline. V lost 1 base and J 5 bases, leaving 7 bases between the germline ends. The CDR3 runs to 13 residues. CDR3 sequence (DNA): TGTGCCAGCAGCTTGCCAGCAAACAATGAGCAGTTCTTC. Its translation is CASSLPANNEQFF. Full variable domain (rest looked up from reference TRBV5-6 and TRBJ2-1): DAGVTQSPTHLIKTRGQQVTLRCSPKSGHDTVSWYQQALGQGPQFIFQYYEEEERQRGNFPDRFSGHQFPNYSSELNVNALLLGDSALYLCASSLPANNEQFFGPGTRLTVL.

This clonotype came up once. The chain has TRBV5-1 and TRBJ2-7; maybe TRBD1 (5 bases). CDR1 is SGHRS and CDR2 is YFSETQ in the germline V gene. Trimming cost V 2 bases and J 2 bases, with 11 bases left between them. The CDR3 has 14 residues. CDR3 region: CASSFTGRAYEQYF. The CDR3 DNA reads as TGCGCCAGCAGCTTTACAGGAAGGGCCTACGAGCAGTACTTC.

This clonotype was seen a handful of times. The chain has TRBV6-5 and TRBJ2-3; a weak D match, TRBD2 (5 bases). With 0 bases removed from V and 2 bases from J, the gap between germline ends came to 18 bases. The CDR3 runs to 18 residues. The germline V gene has CDR1 MNHEY and CDR2 SVGAGI. The CDR3 DNA reads TGTGCCAGCAGTTACTCGAGAGGAGAACCGGACTTCACAGATACGCAGTATTTT. Translated, it gives CASSYSRGEPDFTDTQYF.

The chain recombines TRBV12-3 or TRBV12-4 with TRBJ2-3; D possibly corresponds to TRBD1 (8 bases). V was trimmed by 5 bases and J by 5 bases, leaving 17 bases between them. This CDR3 has 15 amino acids. The CDR3 reads CASSGGGQVGDTQYF. In nucleotides, the CDR3 is TGTGCCAGCAGTGGGGGGGGACAGGTAGGAGATACGCAGTATTTT.

The rearrangement links TRBV7-2 to TRBJ2-4, with 8 bases identical to TRBD2. The J call may not be correct, given that the DNA end is closer to TRBJ2-7. This CDR3 is 16 amino acids long. The germline gives CDR1 SGHTA, CDR2 FQGNSA. This chain's CDR3 is CASSSSGGGGGGEQYF. In DNA, the CDR3 is TGTGCCAGCAGCTCCTCCGGGGGGGGCGGAGGCGGCGAGCAGTACTTC.

The sample holds many counts of this clonotype. The chain carries TRBV28 and TRBJ2-1, with 8 nucleotides matching TRBD2. This CDR3 has 17 amino acids. Trimming removed 3 bases from V and 0 bases from J; junction bases left unmatched: 7. From germline, CDR1 is MDHEN and CDR2 SYDVKM. DNA of the CDR3: TGTGCCAGCAGTTTTAGTAGCGGGGTGAGCTCCTACAATGAGCAGTTCTTC. Its translation: CASSFSSGVSSYNEQFF.

This clonotype was seen more than once but under ten times. The genes are TRBV20-1 and TRBJ2-5; 7 bases match TRBD1. The DNA end favors TRBJ2-7, so the J call may be wrong. From germline, CDR1 is DFQATT and CDR2 SNEGSKA (reference sequence). CDR3 length: 12 amino acids. The CDR3 reads CSADDRVNEQYF. The CDR3 bases are TGCAGTGCCGACGACAGGGTAAACGAGCAGTACTTC.

The chain joins TRBV9 to TRBJ2-7; 8 positions match TRBD1. Per the germline V gene, CDR1 is SGDLS and CDR2 is YYNGEE. The CDR3 spans 14 residues. The J segment lost 5 bases and the V segment lost 2 bases, leaving 6 bases of the junction unmatched. The CDR3, as DNA: TGTGCCAGCAGCGTGTACCAGGGGGCCCACGAGCAGTACTTC. Protein product: CASSVYQGAHEQYF.

This clonotype was detected a few times. The chain recombines TRBV7-9 with TRBJ2-1, with D tentatively TRBD2 (5 bases). Germline-derived CDR1 and CDR2 are SEHNR and FQNEAQ (reference sequence). With 2 bases removed from V and 8 bases from J, the gap between germline ends came to 13 bases. The CDR3 spans 14 residues. The CDR3 DNA sequence: TGTGCCAGCAGCTTAAAAGGCGGGCCCGATGAGCAGTTCTTC. Protein: CASSLKGGPDEQFF.

Regarding this clonotype: As the CDR3 is not closed by the conserved phenylalanine or tryptophan, this likely results from a read error. The chain carries TRBV4-3 and TRBJ2-7, with 7 nucleotides matching TRBD1. Germline-derived CDR1 and CDR2 are LGHNA and YSLEER. CDR3 size: 11 residues. V lost 8 bases, J lost 3 bases, and 1 base stayed unmatched. CDR3 in DNA: TGCGCCAGCGGGGACAGCTACGAGCAGTACCTC. Translation: CASGDSYEQYL.

A few counts support this clonotype. V usage is TRBV20-1 and J usage is TRBJ2-1; perhaps D is TRBD1 or TRBD2 (5 bases each). CDR1 is DFQATT, CDR2 SNEGSKA, per germline (reference sequence). This CDR3 is 12 amino acids long. Between the trimmed V and J ends, which lost 1 base and 7 bases, there was a span of 8 bases. CDR3 sequence (DNA): TGCAGTGCTAGAGTCAGGGAGAATGAGCAGTTCTTC. It specifies CSARVRENEQFF.

The CDR3 protein is CASSYRRGSGGTDTQYF. In nucleotides, the CDR3 is TGTGCCAGCAGTTACCGAAGGGGTAGCGGGGGAACAGATACGCAGTATTTT. The chain carries TRBV6-2 or TRBV6-3 and TRBJ2-3, with 9 bases lining up with TRBD2. V trimming: 2 bases; J trimming: 3 bases; junction bases outside the gene matches: 9. Germline V gene data show CDR1 as MNHEY and CDR2 as SVGEGT. The CDR3 contains 17 residues.

The chain joins TRBV29-1 to TRBJ1-1; the D gene is possibly TRBD1 (6 bases). CDR3 size: 15 residues. Trimming took 1 base from V and 1 from J, leaving 13 bases between them. The germline CDR1 and CDR2 sequences are SQVTM and ANQGSEA. This CDR3 is CSVEAWTDENTEAFF. The CDR3 DNA reads as TGCAGCGTTGAAGCCTGGACAGACGAGAACACTGAAGCTTTCTTT.

The chain uses TRBV9 and TRBJ1-2; 11 positions agree with TRBD1. Germline CDR1 and CDR2: SGDLS and YYNGEE. CDR3 length: 13 amino acids. Trimming took 7 bases from V and 2 from J; bases not matched to a gene: 1. The CDR3 is CASGDRGNYGYTF. DNA for the CDR3: TGTGCCAGCGGGGACAGGGGGAACTATGGCTACACCTTC.

The sample holds one count of this clonotype. The genes are TRBV6-5 and TRBJ2-5; tentatively, D is TRBD2 (6 bases). The V gene lost 5 bases and the J gene lost 5 bases, with 9 bases spanning the gap. Germline assignment: CDR1 MNHEY and CDR2 SVGAGI. The CDR3 length is 12 residues. The CDR3 loop is CASSGGMETQYF. In DNA form, the CDR3 reads TGTGCCAGCAGTGGGGGGATGGAGACCCAGTACTTC.

The chain carries TRBV24-1 and TRBJ2-3; TRBD2 agrees at 7 bases. Trimming cost V 9 bases and J 2 bases; bases outside gene matches: 7. Germline CDR1 KGHDR, CDR2 SFDVKD. The CDR3 loop spans 14 amino acids. CDR3 in amino acids: CATGGGADTDTQYF. CDR3 coding DNA: TGTGCCACCGGCGGGGGAGCGGACACAGATACGCAGTATTTT.

As regards this clonotype: The junction does not match germline at one end; this may be a read error. The chain uses TRBV5-1 and TRBJ2-1; D remains unclear. Germline CDR1 is SGHRS and CDR2 is YFSETQ. The CDR3 is 14 amino acids. CDR3 region: CASSLEASHNEQFF. CDR3 sequence (DNA): TGCGCCAGCAGCTTGGAGGCCTCCCACAATGAGCAGTTCTTC.

The CDR3, as DNA: TGTGCCAGCAGCTTTTACAGCCGGATTATGAACACTGAAGCTTTCTTT. This codes for CASSFYSRIMNTEAFF. The chain has TRBV7-2 and TRBJ1-1, with D hard to call. Trimming cost V 3 bases and J 0 bases, with 14 bases left between them. The germline V gene encodes CDR1 SGHTA and CDR2 FQGNSA. The CDR3 sequence is 16 residues long.

The J gene is TRBJ2-7, the V gene TRBV29-1, with 9 bases matching TRBD1. This CDR3 has 13 residues. J was trimmed by 2 bases and V by 4 bases; bases with no gene match: 3. Germline V gene sequence: CDR1 SQVTM, CDR2 ANQGSEA. The CDR3 DNA reads TGCAGCGTTGGGACAGGGGTTCCCTACGAGCAGTACTTC. This encodes CSVGTGVPYEQYF.

This chain links TRBV12-3 or TRBV12-4 with TRBJ2-7, with 11 bases identical to TRBD2. CDR3 length: 15 amino acids. V lost 6 bases and J lost 3; bases outside the gene matches: 7. The CDR3 is CASSPGLAGLYEQYF. The CDR3 DNA sequence: TGTGCCAGCAGCCCAGGACTAGCGGGCCTCTACGAGCAGTACTTC.

V is TRBV2 and J is TRBJ2-7; TRBD1 or TRBD2 may be the D gene (5 bases each). V dropped 7 bases and J dropped 7 bases, with 14 bases sitting between them. Germline CDR1 reads SNHLY; CDR2 reads FYNNEI. The CDR3 runs 12 residues. Here the CDR3 DNA reads TGTGCCAGCACCAGGGACGATGGTGAGCAGTACTTC. Its translation is CASTRDDGEQYF.

The chain couples TRBV5-6 to TRBJ1-3, with D maybe TRBD1 (6 bases). Trimming took off 1 base at V and 2 bases at J, with 10 bases between the two ends. Germline CDR1 SGHDT, CDR2 YYEEEE. The CDR3 has 15 residues. The CDR3 region is CASSLTGSTGNTIYF. The CDR3 DNA reads as TGTGCCAGCAGCTTGACAGGGTCGACTGGAAACACCATATATTTT. Variable domain in full (rest from reference TRBV5-6 and TRBJ1-3): DAGVTQSPTHLIKTRGQQVTLRCSPKSGHDTVSWYQQALGQGPQFIFQYYEEEERQRGNFPDRFSGHQFPNYSSELNVNALLLGDSALYLCASSLTGSTGNTIYFGEGSWLTVV.

The V and J genes are TRBV2 and TRBJ2-2; D is unresolved. Trimming removed 2 bases from V and 3 bases from J, with 10 bases in between. Germline lookup yields CDR1 SNHLY and CDR2 FYNNEI. The CDR3 spans 15 residues. CDR3 region: CASSETGLDTGELFF. The CDR3 DNA reads as TGTGCCAGCAGTGAAACCGGGCTGGACACCGGGGAGCTGTTTTTT.

V usage is TRBV7-2 and J usage is TRBJ2-1, with TRBD1 matching 9 bases. With 4 bases clipped from V and 5 bases from J, the junction kept 9 bases outside the gene matches. The CDR3 is 16 amino acids. Per germline, CDR1 SGHTA and CDR2 FQGNSA. CDR3: CASSSTSRTGDNEQFF. The CDR3 region has the DNA TGTGCCAGCAGCTCAACCTCCCGGACAGGGGACAATGAGCAGTTCTTC.